The T cell receptor beta chain described here comes from a study of T cells after posttransplantation cyclophosphamide. The naive gate required viable CD3+CD4+ or CD3+CD8+ cells with CCR7+CD45RA+CD45RO-CD95-CD27+CD28+ phenotype. Only in-frame clones appear in the TCRdb table, and some are missing; sequencing was by immunoSEQ multiplex PCR. The data hold about 20,000 clones, with nearly 99% observed a single time. This clone appeared a single time. Material: naive CD4+ T cells sorted from PBMCs. The TCR originated in a man aged 35 to 55 in good health, CMV-negative, and a related stem cell transplant donor.

The DNA of the CDR3 is TGTGCCAGCAGCTTAGGGGGGCCGGTGGGACTAGCGGGAGAAAGGGACGAGCAGTACTTC. This codes for CASSLGGPVGLAGERDEQYF. The chain combines TRBV11-3 with TRBJ2-7, with TRBD2 matching over 14 bases. This CDR3 is 20 amino acids long. V shed 1 base and J 5 bases; nucleotides not matched to a gene: 16. Germline lookup yields CDR1 SGHNT and CDR2 YENEEA.